This is a list of T cell receptor beta chains from one sample in a study of cytomegalovirus exposure and HLA in healthy donors. TCRdb's table, derived via immunoSEQ multiplex PCR, lists solely in-frame clones and lacks some. The sample holds 200,000 or so clones, roughly 80% seen once. Sequencing was carried out using PBMCs. The receptor source for this set is a male donor in good health and CMV-seropositive. The CDR3 runs from the conserved cysteine through the conserved F or W. A D gene is named only where the DNA matches it firmly. Some rows mark clone size as missing; the rest say once, few, many or name a class of expanded clone.

d_call clone_size j_call v_call cdr3_aa cdr3_nt
- - TRBJ1-1 TRBV9 CASSVGTTNTEAFF TGTGCCAGCAGCGTGGGCACCACAAACACTGAAGCTTTCTTT
- - TRBJ2-3 TRBV6-5 CASSYRQGPTDTQYF TGTGCCAGCAGTTACCGGCAGGGCCCCACAGATACGCAGTATTTT
- - TRBJ2-3 TRBV19 CASTMRASGLYFTDTQYF TGTGCCAGTACCATGAGGGCGTCGGGACTCTACTTCACAGATACGCAGTATTTT
- - TRBJ2-7 TRBV6-5 CASSYSRQGLSEQYF TGTGCCAGCAGTTACTCGAGGCAGGGCTTGAGCGAGCAGTACTTC
- - TRBJ1-5 TRBV5-1 CASSLGSVHSNQPQHF TGCGCCAGCAGCCTCGGGTCAGTCCATAGCAATCAGCCCCAGCATTTT
TRBD1 - TRBJ1-1 TRBV7-8 CASSLASWTGRGWGTEAFF TGTGCCAGCAGCTTAGCCTCCTGGACAGGCAGGGGTTGGGGCACTGAAGCTTTCTTT
TRBD1 - TRBJ2-3 TRBV7-3 CASSLGQGSDTQYF TGTGCCAGCAGCTTAGGACAGGGGTCAGATACGCAGTATTTT
TRBD1 - TRBJ2-7 TRBV11-1 CASSAMADRGDHEQYF TGTGCCAGCAGCGCAATGGCGGACAGGGGAGACCACGAGCAGTACTTC
- - TRBJ1-4 TRBV18 CASSPERGKLFF TGTGCCAGCTCACCGGAGAGGGGGAAACTGTTTTTT
- - TRBJ2-7 TRBV2 CASSQEAIRGTNEQYF TGTGCCAGCAGTCAGGAAGCTATAAGGGGGACTAACGAGCAGTACTTC
TRBD2 - TRBJ2-2 TRBV9 CASTWGLGANTGELFF TGTGCCAGCACCTGGGGACTAGGGGCGAACACCGGGGAGCTGTTTTTT
- - TRBJ2-7 TRBV6-1 CASSETPRVEPNRYEQYF TGTGCCAGCAGTGAAACCCCGCGAGTGGAGCCCAATCGGTACGAGCAGTACTTC
TRBD1 - TRBJ2-1 TRBV13 CASRPGQGASEQFF TGTGCCAGCAGACCGGGACAGGGGGCTAGTGAGCAGTTCTTC
TRBD2 - TRBJ2-1 TRBV19 CASSIELAGGPLNEQFF TGTGCCAGTAGTATAGAGTTGGCGGGAGGGCCCCTTAATGAGCAGTTCTTC
- - TRBJ1-5 TRBV6-1 CASVGGVGQPQHF TGTGCCAGCGTCGGGGGGGTTGGACAGCCCCAGCATTTT
- few TRBJ2-5 TRBV7-9 CASSLVLDGGTQYF TGTGCCAGCAGCTTAGTCCTCGACGGCGGGACCCAGTACTTC
TRBD2 - TRBJ2-3 TRBV5-1 CASGLVGTSGADTQYF TGCGCCAGCGGCCTCGTGGGGACTAGCGGGGCAGATACGCAGTATTTT
- - TRBJ2-7 TRBV18 CASSLTGEQYF TGTGCCAGCTCACTGACGGGCGAGCAGTACTTC
- - TRBJ1-5 TRBV28 CASSAPGGTAYSNQPQHF TGTGCCAGCAGTGCCCCAGGCGGGACGGCTTATAGCAATCAGCCCCAGCATTTT
- few TRBJ1-1 TRBV13 CASSPPGAGASFF TGTGCCAGCAGCCCCCCGGGAGCCGGTGCGAGTTTCTTT
- - TRBJ2-3 TRBV5-4 CASSLGNLGTSTQYF TGTGCCAGCAGCTTGGGGAACCTAGGTACGTCTACGCAGTATTTT
TRBD1 - TRBJ2-7 TRBV10-3 CAISESPGTGQQYF TGTGCCATCAGTGAGTCGCCAGGGACAGGGCAGCAGTACTTC
TRBD1 - TRBJ2-1 TRBV10-3 CAISDRQGSRDEQFF TGTGCCATCAGTGACCGACAGGGGTCTCGGGATGAGCAGTTCTTC
- few TRBJ2-7 TRBV4-1 CASSQVQDNYEQYF TGCGCCAGCAGCCAAGTCCAGGATAACTACGAGCAGTACTTC
TRBD2 - TRBJ2-2 TRBV5-1 CASSLDLREAGELFF TGCGCCAGCAGCTTGGATTTGCGGGAGGCCGGGGAGCTGTTTTTT
TRBD1 - TRBJ2-1 TRBV7-2 CASSFEGQGYNEQFF TGTGCCAGCAGCTTTGAAGGACAGGGGTACAATGAGCAGTTCTTC
- - TRBJ2-5 TRBV11-2 CASSVRGRTRLSGQYF TGTGCCAGCTCGGTCAGGGGCCGGACTAGATTAAGCGGCCAGTACTTC
TRBD1 few TRBJ2-7 TRBV9 CASSPRQGPGEQYF TGTGCCAGCAGCCCAAGACAGGGGCCGGGGGAGCAGTACTTC
- - TRBJ2-5 TRBV11-2 CASSLQGLSETQYF TGTGCCAGCAGCTTACAGGGTCTTTCAGAGACCCAGTACTTC
- - TRBJ1-6 TRBV6-5 CASSYGRTEKSPLHF TGTGCCAGCAGTTACGGTCGGACAGAGAAATCACCCCTCCACTTT
- few TRBJ2-4 TRBV6-5 CASSAEWTDQNIQYF TGTGCCAGCAGTGCCGAGTGGACAGATCAAAACATTCAGTACTTC
- - TRBJ1-2 TRBV7-9 CASSLAGGRPAGYTF TGTGCCAGCAGCTTAGCCGGAGGCCGGCCGGCTGGCTACACCTTC
- few TRBJ2-2 TRBV7-9 CASSVGATGELFF TGTGCCAGCAGCGTGGGAGCCACCGGGGAGCTGTTTTTT
TRBD1 - TRBJ2-1 TRBV7-3 CASSSAGTGHHNEQFF TGTGCCAGCAGCTCAGCCGGGACAGGGCATCACAATGAGCAGTTCTTC
- - TRBJ1-3 TRBV5-1 CASSLGVADGNTIYF TGCGCCAGCAGCCTAGGGGTGGCGGACGGAAACACCATATATTTT
TRBD1 - TRBJ1-5 TRBV2 CASNGGTGIQPQHF TGTGCCAGCAACGGCGGGACAGGGATTCAGCCCCAGCATTTT
- - TRBJ1-1 TRBV19 CASKDSSGLNTEAFF TGTGCCAGTAAAGACTCTTCGGGGTTGAACACTGAAGCTTTCTTT
- - TRBJ2-1 TRBV7-9 CASSLRNEQFF TGTGCCAGCAGCCTTCGTAATGAGCAGTTCTTC
- few TRBJ1-5 TRBV28 CASSLMQGPQHF TGTGCCAGCAGTTTGATGCAGGGGCCCCAGCATTTT
TRBD2 few TRBJ2-7 TRBV7-6 CASSSGRGGEQYF TGTGCCAGCAGCTCGGGACGGGGGGGAGAGCAGTACTTC
TRBD2 - TRBJ2-1 TRBV7-3 CASSPWGRGASWNEQFF TGTGCCAGCAGCCCTTGGGGGCGGGGGGCCTCCTGGAATGAGCAGTTCTTC
- - TRBJ2-2 TRBV5-5 CASSLGQTTGELFF TGTGCCAGCAGCTTGGGACAGACCACCGGGGAGCTGTTTTTT
- - TRBJ2-2 TRBV7-7 CASSPDLNTGELFF TGTGCCAGCAGCCCTGACTTGAACACCGGGGAGCTGTTTTTT
- - TRBJ2-7 TRBV5-1 CASSLGSGSGTYEQYF TGCGCCAGCAGCTTGGGATCGGGGTCAGGAACCTACGAGCAGTACTTC
- few TRBJ2-2 TRBV7-4 CASSLEAGGGELFF TGTGCCAGCAGCTTAGAAGCGGGTGGCGGGGAGCTGTTTTTT